The entry that follows covers one TCR beta chain sequence. Its cognate antigen is unknown. PCR involved 60 Vbeta and 13 Jbeta primers. The protocol was immunoSEQ multiplex PCR, while the TCRdb copy is restricted to in-frame clones and leaves out a portion. The sample carries about 190,000 clones, about 81% recorded once. The data were taken from a study of cytomegalovirus exposure and HLA in healthy donors. General observations from the study: The authors considered a cluster of highly shared sequence variants likely to be a sequencing artifact. Across donors, presence/absence analyses took sequencing depth to be roughly uniform.

Trimming stripped 2 bases from V and 3 bases from J, with 13 bases between. The germline V gene encodes CDR1 LGHNA and CDR2 YSLEER. CDR3 length equals 15 residues. What was sequenced was PBMCs. The chain joins TRBV4-3 to TRBJ1-1, with D possibly being TRBD1 (5 bases). The clonotype was recovered from a man aged 30 to 45 in good health and CMV-seropositive. The CDR3 loop is CASSQRAAGDTEAFF. CDR3 DNA: TGCGCCAGCAGCCAAAGGGCCGCGGGGGACACTGAAGCTTTCTTT.